This TCR beta chain was recorded in a study of Ad26.COV2.S vaccination and SARS-CoV-2 variants. Trimming cost V 8 bases and J 0 bases, with 13 bases left between them. CDR1 is SNHLY, CDR2 FYNNEI, per germline. The CDR3 length is 14 residues. General study results and limits: Vaccine and placebo recipients had comparable breadth of non-spike TCRs.

The treatment here: over 15 received Ad26.COV2.S at low or high dose, single or two shots; 5 received placebo; per-sample allocation not given. The study sampled participants on day 63 after the first vaccine or placebo injection. This clone has just a few counts. Its antigen is unidentified. The method was immunoSEQ multiplex PCR; TCRdb's version includes in-frame clones alone and lacks a portion of them. The table has hundreds of thousands of clones, roughly 84% seen once. This clonotype originated in a person aged 18 to 65 who received the Ad26.COV2.S COVID-19 vaccine or a placebo. This chain uses TRBV2 with TRBJ1-1; D gene unclear. The material was peripheral blood, obtained in a trial of Ad26.COV2.S vaccine versus placebo. CDR3 amino acids: CASLNPGLNTEAFF. CDR3 in DNA: TGTGCCAGCCTCAACCCAGGCTTGAACACTGAAGCTTTCTTT. Based on the CDR3 plus reference TRBV2 and TRBJ1-1, the full variable domain is EPEVTQTPSHQVTQMGQEVILRCVPISNHLYFYWYRQILGQKVEFLVSFYNNEISEKSEIFDDQFSVERPDGSNFTLKIRSTKLEDSAMYFCASLNPGLNTEAFFGQGTRLTVV.